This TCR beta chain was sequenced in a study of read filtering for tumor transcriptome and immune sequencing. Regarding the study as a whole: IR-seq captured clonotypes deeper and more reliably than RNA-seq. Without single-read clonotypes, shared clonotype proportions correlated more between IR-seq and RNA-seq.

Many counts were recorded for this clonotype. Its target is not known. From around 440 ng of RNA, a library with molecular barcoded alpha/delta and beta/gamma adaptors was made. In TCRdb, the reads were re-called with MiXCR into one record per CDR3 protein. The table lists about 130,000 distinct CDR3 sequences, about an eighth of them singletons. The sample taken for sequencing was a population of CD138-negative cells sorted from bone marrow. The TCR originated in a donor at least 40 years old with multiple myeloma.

CDR3: CASSVRQDAAYEQYF. The CDR3 nucleotides read TGTGCCAGCAGCGTTCGACAGGACGCGGCCTACGAGCAGTACTTC. The chain employs TRBV9 and TRBJ2-7, with D possibly being TRBD1 (6 bases). V was clipped by 2 bases and J by 2 bases, with 14 bases between them. This CDR3 spans 15 amino acids. Germline V gives CDR1 SGDLS, CDR2 YYNGEE.